These 26 T cell receptor beta chains share one sample of origin, sequenced in a study of control samples from healthy donors and cancer patients. Produced via immunoSEQ multiplex PCR; TCRdb's table is partial and in-frame only. The sample lists a few hundred thousand clones; 90% were seen once. Input material: PBMCs. These receptors all stem from a man in his forties with head and neck cancer.

This chain links TRBV7-9 with TRBJ2-7, with TRBD1 identical over 8 bases. The CDR3 has 15 amino acids. V gave up 3 bases and J gave up 3 bases; unmatched junction bases: 7. Germline values: CDR1 SEHNR, CDR2 FQNEAQ (reference sequence). CDR3 DNA sequence: TGTGCCAGCAGCTTCCCGGACAGGGTTATCTACGAGCAGTACTTC. Protein product: CASSFPDRVIYEQYF.

V is TRBV6-5 and J is TRBJ2-7; TRBD1 might be the D (6 bases). V shed 6 bases and J shed 5 bases, with 17 bases lying between them. CDR1 MNHEY and CDR2 SVGAGI come from the germline V gene. The CDR3 consists of 14 residues. The DNA of the CDR3 is TGTGCCAGCAGCGTTAGGGGGAGTCACGACGAGCAGTACTTC. This codes for CASSVRGSHDEQYF.

This clone showed up just a few times. This rearrangement joins TRBV7-9 to TRBJ1-1; D is perhaps TRBD1 (5 bases). The CDR3 consists of 14 residues. Germline values: CDR1 SEHNR, CDR2 FQNEAQ (reference sequence). The V end was cut by 5 bases, the J end by 1 base, with 11 bases between. CDR3 in amino acids: CASSPRRGNTEAFF. CDR3 bases: TGTGCCAGCAGCCCAAGGAGGGGGAACACTGAAGCTTTCTTT. The variable domain in full, completed from reference TRBV7-9 and TRBJ1-1, reads DTGVSQNPRHKITKRGQNVTFRCDPISEHNRLYWYRQTLGQGPEFLTYFQNEAQLEKSRLLSDRFSAERPKGSFSTLEIQRTEQGDSAMYLCASSPRRGNTEAFFGQGTRLTVV.

This clone was observed once. The chain uses TRBV3-1 (or the pseudogene TRBV3-2) and TRBJ1-3; TRBD1 aligns across 7 bases. The J segment lost 2 bases and the V segment lost 2 bases, leaving 3 bases of the junction unmatched. CDR3 length: 15 amino acids. CDR1 and CDR2 (germline): LGHDT, YNNKEL (reference sequence). CDR3 DNA sequence: TGTGCCAGCAGCCAATTGACAGGGACTGGAAACACCATATATTTT. It codes for CASSQLTGTGNTIYF.

The V call is TRBV15, the J call TRBJ2-3; 12 nucleotides agree with TRBD2. The J segment lost 2 bases and the V segment lost 4 bases, leaving 13 bases of the junction unmatched. The germline CDR1 and CDR2 sequences are LNHNV and YYDKDF (reference sequence). The CDR3 runs to 19 residues. Written as DNA, the CDR3 is TGTGCCACCAGCAAGTGGGGTTCGACTAGCGGGGGTACCACAGATACGCAGTATTTT. This codes for CATSKWGSTSGGTTDTQYF.

This rearrangement joins TRBV6-1 to TRBJ1-3; possibly TRBD1 for D (5 bases). CDR3 length: 14 residues. CDR1 MNHNS and CDR2 SASEGT come from the germline V gene. V lost 5 bases and J lost 2, with 10 bases in between. CDR3 sequence: CASSSGLAGNTIYF. The CDR3 DNA follows: TGTGCCAGCAGTTCAGGGTTAGCTGGAAACACCATATATTTT.

With respect to this clone: The junction does not match germline at one end; this may be a read error. The V gene is TRBV30, the J gene TRBJ2-1; 7 nucleotides line up with TRBD1. This CDR3 contains 11 residues. CDR1 is GTSNPN and CDR2 is SVGIG in the germline V gene (reference sequence). In DNA form, the CDR3 reads TGTGCCTGGAGTACCTCGACAGGGAACCTCTTC. Translating it yields CAWSTSTGNLF.

The CDR3 region is CASSAPGLAKHNEQFF. The DNA for the CDR3 is TGCGCCAGCAGCGCTCCGGGACTAGCGAAACACAATGAGCAGTTCTTC. The V gene is TRBV4-1, the J gene TRBJ2-1, with 10 bases fitting TRBD2. With 5 bases clipped from V and 5 bases from J, the junction kept 9 bases outside the gene matches. CDR1 is MGHRA, CDR2 YSYEKL, per germline. The CDR3 consists of 16 residues.

V and J are TRBV29-1 and TRBJ2-1, with TRBD1 matching over 7 bases. The CDR3 is 14 amino acids. J was trimmed by 0 bases and V by 6 bases; bases with no gene match: 5. The V gene's germline CDR1 is SQVTM and CDR2 ANQGSEA. CDR3 residues: CSVLTGISYNEQFF. The CDR3 DNA reads TGCAGCGTATTGACAGGGATCTCCTACAATGAGCAGTTCTTC.

V gene TRBV7-9 combines with J gene TRBJ1-2; 11 positions agree with TRBD1. The CDR3 loop spans 16 amino acids. V shed 3 bases, J shed 6 bases, and the junction held 9 bases outside the gene matches. Germline CDR1 reads SEHNR; CDR2 reads FQNEAQ (reference sequence). CDR3 DNA: TGTGCCAGCAGCTTCCTGGACAGGGGGCAGCCAAATGGCTACACCTTC. Translation: CASSFLDRGQPNGYTF.

The chain recombines TRBV11-2 with TRBJ2-7; D remains ambiguous. V lost 5 bases to trimming and J lost 1 base, with 9 bases between them. The CDR3 loop spans 13 amino acids. In germline, CDR1 is SGHAT, CDR2 FQNNGV. CDR3 coding DNA: TGTGCCAGCAGCCCAGTACGTTCCTACGAGCAGTACTTC. Its protein is CASSPVRSYEQYF.

The rearrangement links TRBV4-2 to TRBJ2-2; possible D gene TRBD2, 5 bases. The V gene lost 0 bases and the J gene lost 4 bases, with 12 bases spanning the gap. The CDR3 totals 16 residues. CDR1 is LGHNA and CDR2 is YNFKEQ in the germline V gene. CDR3 in DNA: TGTGCCAGCAGCCAAGAGACGGCCCGGGGCACCGGGGAGCTGTTTTTT. It encodes CASSQETARGTGELFF.

The V call is TRBV7-8, the J call TRBJ1-6; possibly TRBD1 for D (6 bases). V was cut by 1 base and J by 9 bases, with 7 bases left in between. Per germline, CDR1 SGHVS and CDR2 FQNEAQ. The CDR3 length is 13 residues. This chain's CDR3 is CASSLDRASPLHF. The DNA of the CDR3 is TGTGCCAGCAGCTTAGACAGGGCTTCACCCCTCCACTTT.

There are a few counts of this clone. The V gene is TRBV3-1 (or the pseudogene TRBV3-2), the J gene TRBJ1-2, with 10 bases matching TRBD1. The junction had 6 bases not matched to a gene; V was cut back by 2 bases and J by 6 bases. The CDR3 runs to 15 residues. CDR1 and CDR2 (germline): LGHDT, YNNKEL (reference sequence). The CDR3 coding sequence is TGTGCCAGCAGCCAACGACGGGGACAGGGGAATGGCTACACCTTC. As protein: CASSQRRGQGNGYTF.

V gene TRBV19 combines with J gene TRBJ1-2, with D perhaps matching TRBD1 (6 bases). V was cut by 1 base and J by 7 bases, with 13 bases left in between. The CDR3 runs 14 residues. The germline gives CDR1 LNHDA, CDR2 SQIVND (reference sequence). The CDR3 is CASSIVAGETGYTF. The CDR3 nucleotides are TGTGCCAGTAGTATAGTGGCAGGGGAGACTGGCTACACCTTC. Filled out from reference TRBV19 and TRBJ1-2, the complete variable domain reads DGGITQSPKYLFRKEGQNVTLSCEQNLNHDAMYWYRQDPGQGLRLIYYSQIVNDFQKGDIAEGYSVSREKKESFPLTVTSAQKNPTAFYLCASSIVAGETGYTFGSGTRLTVV.

The V gene is TRBV27, the J gene TRBJ2-5; tentatively, D is TRBD1 or TRBD2 (5 bases each). CDR3 size: 15 residues. The V and J ends lost 8 bases and 5 bases respectively, with 21 bases between them. Germline CDR1 MNHEY, CDR2 SMNVEV (reference sequence). As DNA, the CDR3 is TGTGCCAGCGCCGTCTTGGGACGTCGGGCTGAGACCCAGTACTTC. Its translation: CASAVLGRRAETQYF.

The chain has TRBV4-2 and TRBJ1-1; no firm D call. V lost 3 bases and J 7 bases, leaving 24 bases between the germline ends. Germline values: CDR1 LGHNA, CDR2 YNFKEQ. This CDR3 has 17 amino acids. The CDR3 coding sequence is TGTGCCAGCAGCCACTACATGCCCCTCGAACGGGGATGTGAAGCTTTCTTT. Its translation: CASSHYMPLERGCEAFF.

The chain recombines TRBV6-7 with TRBJ1-5; no firm D call. TRBV6-7 is an ORF, and what it does is uncertain. This CDR3 has 15 amino acids. The germline V and J ends were trimmed by 8 bases and 5 bases, with 19 bases remaining between them. The chain's CDR3 is CASVPRTESYQPQHF. The CDR3 DNA follows: TGTGCCAGCGTCCCCAGGACGGAGAGCTATCAGCCCCAGCATTTT.

This clone was seen just once. The chain links TRBV30 to TRBJ1-6; 7 bases agree with TRBD1. Germline V gene lookup returns CDR1 GTSNPN and CDR2 SVGIG (reference sequence). The CDR3 has 16 amino acids. V lost 5 bases to trimming and J lost 9 bases; unmatched junction nucleotides: 16. The chain's CDR3 is CAWPCSTGKFASPLHF. The CDR3 DNA follows: TGTGCCTGGCCGTGCTCGACAGGGAAGTTCGCTTCACCCCTCCACTTT.

The chain recombines TRBV24-1 with TRBJ2-3, with D possibly being TRBD1 or TRBD2 (5 bases each). V was clipped by 3 bases and J by 1 base, with 10 bases between them. The CDR3 is made up of 15 amino acids. CDR1 is KGHDR, CDR2 SFDVKD, per germline. The CDR3 nucleotides read TGTGCCACCAGTGATACACGGGGACGCACAGATACGCAGTATTTT. This gives the protein CATSDTRGRTDTQYF.

The chain joins TRBV19 to TRBJ2-1; perhaps D is TRBD1 or TRBD2 (5 bases each). Looked up from germline, CDR1 is LNHDA and CDR2 is SQIVND (reference sequence). CDR3 length equals 14 residues. V shed 8 bases and J shed 3 bases, with 14 bases lying between them. CDR3 sequence: CASRHEGNYNEQFF. The DNA of the CDR3 is TGTGCCAGTCGGCACGAGGGGAACTACAATGAGCAGTTCTTC.

DNA for the CDR3: TGTGCCAGCAGTTACTCGACAGGGAGGGAGCAGTTCTTC. Translating it yields CASSYSTGREQFF. V is TRBV6-5 and J is TRBJ2-1; perhaps TRBD1 as D (7 bases). The length of the CDR3 is 13 residues. V lost 0 bases to trimming and J lost 10 bases, with 10 bases between them. Germline CDR1 MNHEY, CDR2 SVGAGI.

The V gene is TRBV3-1 (or the pseudogene TRBV3-2), the J gene TRBJ1-3; 8 nucleotides line up with TRBD1. Germline CDR1 and CDR2: LGHDT and YNNKEL (reference sequence). V lost 1 base, J lost 2 bases, and 10 bases stayed unmatched. The CDR3 covers 18 residues. The CDR3 is CASSQALYEQGAGNTIYF. CDR3 nucleotides: TGTGCCAGCAGCCAAGCCCTTTATGAACAGGGGGCTGGAAACACCATATATTTT.

Details on this clone: Within the sample, other DNA sequences also encode this same CDR3. The chain uses TRBV19 and TRBJ2-2, with D maybe TRBD2 (7 bases). The CDR3 spans 14 residues. From germline, CDR1 is LNHDA and CDR2 SQIVND (reference sequence). The V end was cut by 6 bases, the J end by 4 bases, with 12 bases between. The CDR3 DNA reads as TGTGCCAGTAGGGGGGGGCCTAGCACCGGGGAGCTGTTTTTT. This gives the protein CASRGGPSTGELFF.

The chain uses TRBV27 and TRBJ2-5; a possible D gene is TRBD1 (6 bases). The CDR3 covers 14 residues. Trimming left V 7 bases short and J 2 bases short, with 14 bases between. Germline loops: CDR1 MNHEY, CDR2 SMNVEV (reference sequence). The CDR3 DNA reads as TGTGCCAGCACCTCCCAGAGGGGGCAAGAGACCCAGTACTTC. Protein sequence: CASTSQRGQETQYF.

The chain links TRBV7-2 to TRBJ1-2; unclear D gene. The germline V and J ends were trimmed by 2 bases and 1 base, with 5 bases remaining between them. This CDR3 contains 13 residues. Germline lookup yields CDR1 SGHTA and CDR2 FQGNSA. CDR3: CASSLPDNYGYTF. Here the CDR3 DNA reads TGTGCCAGCAGCTTACCCGATAACTATGGCTACACCTTC.